Each of the 3 T cell receptor beta chains below was sequenced from the same sample in a study of blood T cell repertoires in COVID-19. Clones were read by immunoSEQ multiplex PCR, and TCRdb kept only the in-frame ones, dropping some. In the table there are 250,000 to 350,000 clones, approximately 91% of which are singletons. Sequencing used peripheral blood. These TCRs come from a woman aged 55-69 years with acute or convalescent COVID-19.

The V call is TRBV7-2, the J call TRBJ2-1, with 8 positions matching TRBD2. Germline CDR1 is SGHTA and CDR2 is FQGNSA. With 5 bases clipped from V and 3 bases from J, the junction kept 18 bases outside the gene matches. CDR3 length: 19 amino acids. CDR3: CASSPELSLAGVNYNEQFF. For the CDR3, the DNA is TGTGCCAGCAGCCCAGAGCTTTCTCTAGCGGGCGTTAACTACAATGAGCAGTTCTTC. Drawing the rest from reference TRBV7-2 and TRBJ2-1, the complete variable domain is GAGVSQSPSNKVTEKGKDVELRCDPISGHTALYWYRQSLGQGLEFLIYFQGNSAPDKSGLPSDRFSAERTGGSVSTLTIQRTQQEDSAVYLCASSPELSLAGVNYNEQFFGPGTRLTVL.

The CDR3 DNA reads as TGTGCCAGCAGCATCGGCGGGAGGGATACTAGCACAGATACGCAGTATTTT. This gives the protein CASSIGGRDTSTDTQYF. The rearrangement links TRBV7-2 to TRBJ2-3, with TRBD2 matching 9 bases. In germline, CDR1 is SGHTA, CDR2 FQGNSA. V shed 5 bases, J shed 0 bases, and the junction held 9 bases outside the gene matches. This CDR3 comprises 17 residues. The variable domain in full, completed from reference TRBV7-2 and TRBJ2-3, reads GAGVSQSPSNKVTEKGKDVELRCDPISGHTALYWYRQSLGQGLEFLIYFQGNSAPDKSGLPSDRFSAERTGGSVSTLTIQRTQQEDSAVYLCASSIGGRDTSTDTQYFGPGTRLTVL.

In its sample, this clone was seen a few times. The rearrangement uses TRBV6-5 and TRBJ2-1; a weak D match, TRBD1 (5 bases). Trimming stripped 6 bases from V and 8 bases from J, with 14 bases between. This CDR3 has 13 residues. Germline V lookup: CDR1 MNHEY, CDR2 SVGAGI. The CDR3 loop reads CASRLLLQDEQFF. The CDR3, as DNA: TGTGCCAGCAGACTCTTACTACAGGATGAGCAGTTCTTC.